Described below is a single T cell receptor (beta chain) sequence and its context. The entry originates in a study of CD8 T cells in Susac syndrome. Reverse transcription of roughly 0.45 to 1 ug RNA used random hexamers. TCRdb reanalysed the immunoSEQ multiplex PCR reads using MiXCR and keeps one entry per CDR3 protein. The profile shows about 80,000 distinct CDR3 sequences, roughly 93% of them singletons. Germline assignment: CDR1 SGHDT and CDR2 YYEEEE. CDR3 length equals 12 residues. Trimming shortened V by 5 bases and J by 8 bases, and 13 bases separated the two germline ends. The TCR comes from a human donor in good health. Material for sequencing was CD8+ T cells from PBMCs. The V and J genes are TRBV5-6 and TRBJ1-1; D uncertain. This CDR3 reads CASSFGWVEAFF. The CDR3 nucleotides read TGTGCCAGCAGTTTCGGATGGGTAGAAGCTTTCTTT.